Given below is one T cell receptor beta chain in context. What it binds is unknown. Vbeta (60) and Jbeta (13) primers were used in the PCR. The assay was immunoSEQ multiplex PCR, and TCRdb's table has in-frame clones only and misses some. The repertoire holds about 200,000 clones, with 70% to 85% as singletons. Germline V gives CDR1 LNHDA, CDR2 SQIVND (reference sequence). The CDR3 loop spans 13 amino acids. Trimming pared 6 bases from V and 6 bases from J, leaving 12 bases between. This sample is part of a study of cytomegalovirus exposure and HLA in healthy donors. Findings and caveats of the study: Apparent HLA restriction characterized most CMV-associated TCR beta chains in a later analysis.

Likely unrecorded immune exposures existed in these nominally healthy donors. The J gene is TRBJ1-5, the V gene TRBV19; weak D call: TRBD1 (5 bases). The receptor comes from a boy aged 2 to 9 in good health and CMV-seronegative. The material sequenced was PBMCs. The CDR3 coding sequence is TGTGCCAGTAGGGGTCCTGGGGCTCAGCCCCAGCATTTT. Its translation: CASRGPGAQPQHF.